The 25 T cell receptor beta chains given below trace back to one sample, sequenced in a study of a mutant IDH1 vaccine in newly diagnosed glioma. The time point denotes: week 47, end of study. Vaccination used 300 ug of mutant IDH1 20-mer peptide per dose, with topical imiquimod. Profiling relied on immunoSEQ multiplex PCR, and the TCRdb table lists in-frame clones only, not all of them. The sample shows approximately 50,000 clones, about 80% of them seen only once. For these TCRs, the target antigens are not known. Specimen: PBMCs, collected from a glioma patient whose treatment included an IDH1 peptide vaccine. These receptors were taken from a woman aged 40 to 50 with glioma. Some clones in this sample may be carry-over from other donors' samples.

This sequence joins TRBV5-4 and TRBJ1-1; D call uncertain. This CDR3 contains 13 residues. Trimming stripped 0 bases from V and 1 base from J, with 4 bases between. The V gene's germline CDR1 is SGHNT and CDR2 YYREEE (reference sequence). CDR3 DNA sequence: TGTGCCAGCAGCTTGGACCAGAACACTGAAGCTTTCTTT. This translates into CASSLDQNTEAFF.

V usage is TRBV28 and J usage is TRBJ1-2; perhaps TRBD1 as D (5 bases). V lost 6 bases, J lost 1 base, and 12 bases lay in between. The germline V gene encodes CDR1 MDHEN and CDR2 SYDVKM. This CDR3 has 14 residues. The CDR3: CASRPRGDNYGYTF. The CDR3 coding sequence is TGTGCCAGCAGACCCCGGGGGGATAACTATGGCTACACCTTC.

V is TRBV19 and J is TRBJ1-6, with 9 bases identical to TRBD1. The CDR3 totals 15 residues. From germline, CDR1 is LNHDA and CDR2 SQIVND (reference sequence). The J segment lost 5 bases and the V segment lost 5 bases, leaving 4 bases of the junction unmatched. For the CDR3, the DNA is TGTGCCAGTAGTGCCGGGACAGGGAATAATTCACCCCTCCACTTT. Its protein is CASSAGTGNNSPLHF.

CDR3 residues: CASSEAGGNTIYF. Written as DNA, the CDR3 is TGTGCCAGCAGTGAAGCCGGGGGGAACACCATATATTTT. The chain links TRBV6-1 to TRBJ1-3, with D possibly TRBD1 on 5 matching bases. Germline lookup yields CDR1 MNHNS and CDR2 SASEGT. The CDR3 is 13 residues long. V was clipped by 0 bases and J by 7 bases, with 7 bases between them.

This clone was found once. The V and J genes are TRBV15 and TRBJ2-7; D gene ambiguous. Germline CDR1 LNHNV, CDR2 YYDKDF (reference sequence). There are 14 residues in the CDR3. Trimming pared 0 bases from V and 0 bases from J, leaving 6 bases between. The CDR3 loop is CATSREGSSYEQYF. CDR3 coding DNA: TGTGCCACCAGCAGAGAGGGGTCCTCCTACGAGCAGTACTTC.

This rearrangement joins TRBV7-2 to TRBJ2-5; TRBD2 might be the D (5 bases). CDR3 length: 13 residues. Per the germline V gene, CDR1 is SGHTA and CDR2 is FQGNSA. Trimming shortened V by 5 bases and J by 6 bases, and 13 bases separated the two germline ends. This CDR3 reads CASSDYWTQTQYF. Here the CDR3 DNA reads TGTGCCAGCAGCGACTATTGGACGCAGACCCAGTACTTC.

The chain employs TRBV7-3 and TRBJ2-2, with TRBD2 identical over 13 bases. Germline CDR1 and CDR2: SGHTA and FQGTGA. The length of the CDR3 is 18 residues. Trimming removed 2 bases from V and 6 bases from J; junction bases left unmatched: 9. CDR3: CASSLWATSGGKAGELFF. CDR3 DNA sequence: TGTGCCAGCAGCTTATGGGCGACTAGCGGGGGGAAGGCCGGGGAGCTGTTTTTT.

V usage is TRBV2 and J usage is TRBJ1-2, with D possibly matching TRBD1 (5 bases). V was pared by 5 bases and J by 8 bases, with 21 bases between. The CDR3 covers 15 residues. Germline values: CDR1 SNHLY, CDR2 FYNNEI. The CDR3 region has the DNA TGTGCCAGCAGTAACCCCGGGACCCCAAGGGGCGGCTACACCTTC. This translates into CASSNPGTPRGGYTF.

The rearrangement joins TRBV30 to TRBJ2-7; D remains ambiguous. The V end lost 0 bases, the J end lost 3 bases, and 9 bases lay between the germline ends. CDR1 and CDR2 (germline): GTSNPN, SVGIG (reference sequence). The CDR3 extends over 13 amino acids. The CDR3 DNA reads as TGTGCCTGGAGTGTGAACAGCTACTACGAGCAGTACTTC. Protein sequence: CAWSVNSYYEQYF.

The J gene is TRBJ1-2, the V gene TRBV6-1, with D uncertain. V was shortened by 6 bases and J by 4 bases, with 15 bases between the two germline ends. Germline-derived CDR1 and CDR2 are MNHNS and SASEGT. The CDR3 covers 14 residues. CDR3 bases: TGTGCCAGCAGCAGACGGACCTTAGGCTATGGCTACACCTTC. Translating it yields CASSRRTLGYGYTF.

The V gene is TRBV7-8, the J gene TRBJ2-2; 7 bases are a match to TRBD1. The V gene end was trimmed by 2 bases and the J gene end by 5 bases; junction bases not matched to a gene: 8. The germline V gene encodes CDR1 SGHVS and CDR2 FQNEAQ. The CDR3 has 16 residues. DNA of the CDR3: TGTGCCAGCAGCTTAAGACAGGGAAAATCAACCGGGGAGCTGTTTTTT. Translating gives CASSLRQGKSTGELFF.

The rearrangement joins TRBV10-2 to TRBJ1-1, with 10 bases matching TRBD1. Trimming removed 9 bases from V and 3 bases from J; junction bases left unmatched: 4. The germline gives CDR1 WSHSY, CDR2 SAAADI. CDR3 length: 13 amino acids. CDR3 DNA: TGCGCCAGTCCCGGGACAGGGGACACTGAAGCTTTCTTT. Its protein product is CASPGTGDTEAFF.

By its share, this clone is medium-sized. The chain employs TRBV30 and TRBJ2-7; 10 bases are shared with TRBD2. After removal of 0 bases from V and 0 bases from J, the junction contained 5 bases not matched to a gene. CDR3 length: 16 amino acids. Germline assignment: CDR1 GTSNPN and CDR2 SVGIG (reference sequence). As DNA, the CDR3 is TGTGCCTGGAGTGTACCTAGCGGGGGTTACTCCTACGAGCAGTACTTC. The encoded protein is CAWSVPSGGYSYEQYF.

V usage is TRBV11-2 and J usage is TRBJ1-5; a possible D gene is TRBD1 (6 bases). Germline V gene lookup returns CDR1 SGHAT and CDR2 FQNNGV. This CDR3 comprises 13 residues. Deletions cut 4 bases from V and 5 bases from J, with 9 bases between. CDR3 region: CASSWQGHQPQHF. CDR3 sequence (DNA): TGTGCCAGCAGCTGGCAGGGGCATCAGCCCCAGCATTTT.

This clone was detected only once. This rearrangement joins TRBV5-1 to TRBJ2-5, with TRBD2 matching 9 bases. Germline V gives CDR1 SGHRS, CDR2 YFSETQ. V was clipped by 4 bases and J by 0 bases; unmatched bases: 4. This CDR3 is built from 15 residues. CDR3: CASSGAGGNQETQYF. The CDR3 DNA sequence: TGCGCCAGCAGCGGAGCGGGGGGCAACCAAGAGACCCAGTACTTC.

The chain links TRBV27 to TRBJ1-2, with D possibly being TRBD1 (5 bases). The CDR3 consists of 13 residues. The germline CDR1 and CDR2 sequences are MNHEY and SMNVEV (reference sequence). V was shortened by 6 bases and J by 2 bases, with 10 bases between the two germline ends. For the CDR3, the DNA is TGTGCCAGCAGGCGGGGGTCAAACTATGGCTACACCTTC. This codes for CASRRGSNYGYTF.

CDR3 protein: CASSLAGSPQHF. The CDR3 DNA reads as TGTGCCAGCAGCTTAGCGGGGAGCCCCCAGCATTTT. V gene TRBV7-9 combines with J gene TRBJ1-5; D is undetermined. The CDR3 has 12 amino acids. Trimming removed 0 bases from V and 10 bases from J, with 7 bases in between. Germline V lookup: CDR1 SEHNR, CDR2 FQNEAQ (reference sequence).

This clone was observed at least ten times. The J gene is TRBJ1-5, the V gene TRBV9, with D uncertain. V was cut by 0 bases and J by 3 bases, with 7 bases left in between. Germline V gene lookup returns CDR1 SGDLS and CDR2 YYNGEE. This CDR3 has 14 residues. The CDR3 coding sequence is TGTGCCAGCAGCGTAGGAGGACCCAATCAGCCCCAGCATTTT. Its protein product is CASSVGGPNQPQHF.

The V gene is TRBV7-2, the J gene TRBJ2-5; 7 bases fit TRBD2. There are 14 residues in the CDR3. Germline V lookup: CDR1 SGHTA, CDR2 FQGNSA. V gave up 5 bases and J gave up 4 bases; unmatched junction bases: 7. The CDR3 here is CASSAGLGVETQYF. Written as DNA, the CDR3 is TGTGCCAGCAGCGCCGGACTAGGTGTAGAGACCCAGTACTTC.

The chain has TRBV10-1 and TRBJ2-5, with a possible D match to TRBD1 (6 bases). CDR1 WNHNN and CDR2 SYGVQD come from the germline V gene (reference sequence). The CDR3 covers 13 residues. V dropped 5 bases and J dropped 2 bases, with 9 bases sitting between them. CDR3 sequence reads: CASSRTAQETQYF. CDR3 bases: TGCGCCAGCAGTAGGACAGCGCAAGAGACCCAGTACTTC.

The rearrangement links TRBV4-2 to TRBJ1-2; no clear D. The CDR3 loop spans 14 amino acids. V was shortened by 2 bases and J by 3 bases, with 10 bases between the two germline ends. The germline CDR1 and CDR2 sequences are LGHNA and YNFKEQ. CDR3 DNA sequence: TGTGCCAGCAGCCAAATGGGTCCGGACTATGGCTACACCTTC. It encodes CASSQMGPDYGYTF.

The rearrangement joins TRBV5-6 to TRBJ2-1, with no clear D. The CDR3 runs 14 residues. The V end was cut by 4 bases, the J end by 14 bases, with 22 bases between. Germline values: CDR1 SGHDT, CDR2 YYEEEE. CDR3 in amino acids: CASSPPMGEFREFF. The CDR3 DNA follows: TGTGCCAGCAGCCCGCCAATGGGCGAATTTCGTGAGTTCTTC.

The gene calls are TRBV5-4 and TRBJ1-6; no clear D gene. V gave up 2 bases and J gave up 6 bases, with 9 bases separating them. Germline V gene sequence: CDR1 SGHNT, CDR2 YYREEE (reference sequence). CDR3 length equals 14 residues. The CDR3 here is CASSFQHLNSPLHF. The CDR3 bases are TGTGCCAGCAGCTTTCAACATCTTAATTCACCCCTCCACTTT.

The genes are TRBV6-6 and TRBJ1-2; D is uncertain. The germline V gene encodes CDR1 MNHNY and CDR2 SVGAGI (reference sequence). This CDR3 has 12 residues. V was trimmed by 0 bases and J by 6 bases, leaving 5 bases between them. This chain's CDR3 is CASSYSGNGYTF. The CDR3 region has the DNA TGTGCCAGCAGTTACTCTGGCAATGGCTACACCTTC.

This chain links TRBV5-4 with TRBJ2-3; 9 nucleotides match TRBD1. CDR3 length: 15 residues. CDR1 is SGHNT and CDR2 is YYREEE in the germline V gene (reference sequence). J was trimmed by 6 bases and V by 4 bases; bases with no gene match: 9. The CDR3 region is CASSIRQGEADTQYF. The CDR3 DNA is TGTGCCAGCAGCATAAGACAGGGGGAGGCCGATACGCAGTATTTT. Supplemented by reference TRBV5-4 and TRBJ2-3, the full variable domain reads ETGVTQSPTHLIKTRGQQVTLRCSSQSGHNTVSWYQQALGQGPQFIFQYYREEENGRGNFPPRFSGLQFPNYSSELNVNALELDDSALYLCASSIRQGEADTQYFGPGTRLTVL.